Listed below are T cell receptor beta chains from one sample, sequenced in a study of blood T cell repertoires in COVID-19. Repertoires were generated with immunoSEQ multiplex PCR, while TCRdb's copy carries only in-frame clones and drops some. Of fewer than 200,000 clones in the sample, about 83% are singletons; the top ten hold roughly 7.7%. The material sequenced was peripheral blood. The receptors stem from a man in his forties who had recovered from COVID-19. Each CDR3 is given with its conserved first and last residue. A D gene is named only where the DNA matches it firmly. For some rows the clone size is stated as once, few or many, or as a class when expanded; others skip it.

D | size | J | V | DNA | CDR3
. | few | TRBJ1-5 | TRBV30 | TGTGCCTGGAGTTCCGGTGGCAATCAGCCCCAGCATTTT | CAWSSGGNQPQHF
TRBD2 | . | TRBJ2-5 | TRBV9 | TGTGCCAGCAGCGTAGGTTACGGCGGGGGGCAAGAGACCCAGTACTTC | CASSVGYGGGQETQYF
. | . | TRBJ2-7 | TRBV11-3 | TGTGCCAGCAGCTCTCGACAGTCATCGGTGCAGTACTTC | CASSSRQSSVQYF
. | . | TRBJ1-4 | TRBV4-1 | TGCGCCAGCAGCCAAGAAAGTTCGCTGGGCAAGGAAAAACTGTTTTTT | CASSQESSLGKEKLFF
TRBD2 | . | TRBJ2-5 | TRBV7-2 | TGTGCCAGCAGCCTCGATCTAGCGGGGGGCCCAGGGACCCAGTACTTC | CASSLDLAGGPGTQYF
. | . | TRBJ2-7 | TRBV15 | TGTGCCACCAGCAGAGTGGGCGGGTACGAGCAGTACTTC | CATSRVGGYEQYF
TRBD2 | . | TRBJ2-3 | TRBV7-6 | TGTGCCAGCAGCCAAACTAGCGGGGGGTTCCTTGGTGATACGCAGTATTTT | CASSQTSGGFLGDTQYF
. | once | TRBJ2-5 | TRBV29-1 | TGCAGCGGCTTCCCCACTCCGGACTTCTCGGAGACCCAGTACTTC | CSGFPTPDFSETQYF
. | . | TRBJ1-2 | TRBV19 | TGTGCCAGTAGTCCCACAGGGTCTAGATCTAACTATGGCTACACCTTC | CASSPTGSRSNYGYTF
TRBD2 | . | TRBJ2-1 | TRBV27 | TGTGCCAGCAGTCTCCCCTCGGGACTAGCGGGGAGACACAATGAGCAGTTCTTC | CASSLPSGLAGRHNEQFF
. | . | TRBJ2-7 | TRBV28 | TGTGCCAGCAGTGGCATGGTCGAGCAGTACTTC | CASSGMVEQYF
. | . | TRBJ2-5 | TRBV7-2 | TGTGCCAGCAGCTTAGGGGCAGGGTGGGAGACCCAGTACTTC | CASSLGAGWETQYF
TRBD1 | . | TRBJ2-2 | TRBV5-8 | TGTGCCACGGGACAGAGGAACGGGGAGCTGTTTTTT | CATGQRNGELFF
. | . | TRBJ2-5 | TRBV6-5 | TGTGCCAGCAGTTACGGGCAGAACCAAGAGACCCAGTACTTC | CASSYGQNQETQYF
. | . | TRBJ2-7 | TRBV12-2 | TGTGCAAGTCGCTTAGCGGAGGGGCCAAGCTCCTACGAGCAGTACTTC | CASRLAEGPSSYEQYF
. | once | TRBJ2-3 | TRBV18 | TGTGCCAGCTCACCACCCTTTGGGGGAGGAGATACGCAGTATTTT | CASSPPFGGGDTQYF
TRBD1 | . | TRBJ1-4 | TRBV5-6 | TGTGCCAGCAGCTTGGATGTGGGACAGCGGGCTTTT | CASSLDVGQRAF
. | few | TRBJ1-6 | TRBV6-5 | TGTGCCAGCAGTTACTCCCCTGCAGGGGTGAATTCACCCCTCCACTTT | CASSYSPAGVNSPLHF
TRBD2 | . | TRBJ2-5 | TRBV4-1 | TGCGCCAGCAGCCAGGGGACTAGCGGGAGGATCCAGTACTTC | CASSQGTSGRIQYF
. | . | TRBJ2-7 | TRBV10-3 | TGTGCCATCAGTGAGAGGACAGACGAGCAGTACTTC | CAISERTDEQYF
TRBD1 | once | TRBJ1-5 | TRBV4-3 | TGCGCCAGCAGCCACGGGACAGGGAAAAATCAGCCCCAGCATTTT | CASSHGTGKNQPQHF
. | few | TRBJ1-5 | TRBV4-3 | TGCGCCAGCAGCCAAGTTCAGGGCAGCAATCAGCCCCAGCATTTT | CASSQVQGSNQPQHF
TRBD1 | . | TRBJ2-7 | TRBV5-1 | TGCGCCAGCAGCCCGGGACAGATCTACGAGCAGTACTTC | CASSPGQIYEQYF